The sequence of this TCR beta chain was determined in a study of blood T cells in healthy people across ages. The study's findings and limits: Total diversity from one million sequenced T cells was likely underestimated. The lack of PBMC sorting stopped any conclusive naive versus antigen-experienced comparison.

Sample-barcoded 5' priming and a J-beta primer mix drove a second PCR of roughly 7 to 11 cycles. Every cDNA molecule bore a tag from a template-switch adaptor containing 12 random nucleotides. Each sample yielded at least 2.5 million CDR3-containing paired-end reads. From the 5' RACE reads, TCRdb called clonotypes with MiXCR, one entry per CDR3 protein. This sample has more than 500,000 distinct CDR3 sequences, with 27% found just once. The germline gives CDR1 SGHTA, CDR2 FQGNSA. This CDR3 has 15 residues. V lost 5 bases and J lost 4, with 14 bases in between. In the case of this clonotype: The target antigen is unknown.

The chain joins TRBV7-2 to TRBJ2-2; a weak D match, TRBD1 (6 bases). Sequencing input: blood. This receptor was identified in a woman between 65 and 79 years old in good health. This CDR3 reads CASSPQQGVTGELFF. CDR3 nucleotide sequence: TGTGCCAGCAGCCCCCAACAGGGAGTCACCGGGGAGCTGTTTTTT. The whole variable domain, remainder taken from reference TRBV7-2 and TRBJ2-2, is GAGVSQSPSNKVTEKGKDVELRCDPISGHTALYWYRQSLGQGLEFLIYFQGNSAPDKSGLPSDRFSAERTGGSVSTLTIQRTQQEDSAVYLCASSPQQGVTGELFFGEGSRLTVL.